The 20 T cell receptor beta chains given below trace back to one sample, sequenced in a study of CD8 T cells in Susac syndrome. An input of roughly 0.5 to 1 ug of RNA was subjected to reverse transcription using random hexamers. TCRdb reprocessed the immunoSEQ multiplex PCR reads via MiXCR and lists one record per CDR3 protein. The repertoire holds about 300,000 distinct CDR3 sequences, with 89% as singletons. Sequencing used CD8+ T cells from PBMCs. These receptor sequences come from a human donor with multiple sclerosis.

V is TRBV6-5 and J is TRBJ1-1; TRBD1 is a possible D gene (5 bases). The CDR3 contains 13 residues. CDR1 MNHEY and CDR2 SVGAGI come from the germline V gene. V dropped 4 bases and J dropped 7 bases, with 13 bases sitting between them. The CDR3 protein is CASSFLDDSEAFF. The CDR3 DNA is TGTGCCAGCAGTTTCCTAGATGACAGTGAAGCTTTCTTT.

The chain employs TRBV2 and TRBJ1-5; D is perhaps TRBD1 (5 bases). The germline V gene has CDR1 SNHLY and CDR2 FYNNEI. This CDR3 contains 13 residues. Trimming removed 8 bases from V and 2 bases from J, with 10 bases in between. CDR3 sequence: CASRDGRNQPQHF. In DNA, the CDR3 is TGTGCCAGCCGGGACGGTCGCAATCAGCCCCAGCATTTT.

CDR3 region: CASQGENLEQFF. In nucleotides, the CDR3 is TGTGCCAGCCAGGGGGAAAACCTTGAGCAGTTCTTC. This chain joins TRBV14 and TRBJ2-1, with TRBD1 identical over 7 bases. Germline V lookup: CDR1 SGHDN, CDR2 FVKESK. The CDR3 runs to 12 residues. With 8 bases clipped from V and 9 bases from J, the junction kept 7 bases outside the gene matches.

The CDR3 is CASSQDRVGQGITGELFF. As DNA, the CDR3 is TGCGCCAGCAGCCAAGATAGGGTGGGACAGGGGATCACCGGGGAGCTGTTTTTT. V gene TRBV4-3 combines with J gene TRBJ2-2; 10 positions match TRBD1. The CDR3 length is 18 residues. V shed 0 bases and J 4 bases; nucleotides not matched to a gene: 8. CDR1 is LGHNA and CDR2 is YSLEER in the germline V gene.

The V gene is TRBV7-8, the J gene TRBJ1-5; TRBD1 might be the D (6 bases). V lost 5 bases and J lost 5, with 19 bases in between. The CDR3 is 16 residues long. CDR1 SGHVS and CDR2 FQNEAQ come from the germline V gene. The CDR3 reads CASSVGPGHPHQPQHF. As DNA, the CDR3 is TGTGCCAGCAGCGTTGGTCCGGGACATCCTCATCAGCCCCAGCATTTT.

The rearrangement uses TRBV13 and TRBJ2-7, with D hard to call. CDR1 PRHDT and CDR2 FYEKMQ come from the germline V gene (reference sequence). The CDR3 is made up of 15 amino acids. The V end lost 3 bases, the J end lost 0 bases, and 12 bases lay between the germline ends. This CDR3 is CASSFGDSSSYEQYF. The CDR3 coding sequence is TGTGCCAGCAGCTTCGGAGATAGTAGCTCCTACGAGCAGTACTTC.

Only a few counts were recorded for this clonotype. The rearrangement uses TRBV4-1 and TRBJ2-5; either TRBD1 or TRBD2 may supply D (5 bases each). CDR1 is MGHRA and CDR2 is YSYEKL in the germline V gene. The CDR3 is 17 amino acids. V dropped 2 bases and J dropped 4 bases, with 20 bases sitting between them. Here the CDR3 DNA reads TGCGCCAGCAGCCAACATCAGACAGCGGACGGAGGAGAGACCCAGTACTTC. It encodes CASSQHQTADGGETQYF.

The chain uses TRBV7-8 and TRBJ2-1; TRBD2 agrees at 11 bases. The CDR3 spans 17 residues. Germline CDR1 and CDR2: SGHVS and FQNEAQ. V dropped 3 bases and J dropped 7; count of bases not matched to a gene: 11. CDR3 nucleotide sequence: TGTGCCAGCAGCTTTACCTTAGCGGGAGGGCCGGGGAATGAGCAGTTCTTC. It is translated as CASSFTLAGGPGNEQFF.

V is TRBV29-1 and J is TRBJ1-2; D gene uncertain. CDR1 is SQVTM and CDR2 is ANQGSEA in the germline V gene. The CDR3 runs to 12 residues. Trimming took off 3 bases at V and 7 bases at J, with 12 bases between the two ends. The CDR3 spells CSVDFILGGYTF. DNA of the CDR3: TGCAGCGTTGATTTCATATTGGGTGGCTACACCTTC.

The chain combines TRBV5-1 with TRBJ2-7; tentatively, D is TRBD1 or TRBD2 (7 bases each). The CDR3 runs to 14 residues. Germline values: CDR1 SGHRS, CDR2 YFSETQ. Trimming pared 6 bases from V and 0 bases from J, leaving 13 bases between. CDR3 amino acids: CASMVRGGSYEQYF. The CDR3, as DNA: TGCGCCAGCATGGTCAGGGGGGGCTCCTACGAGCAGTACTTC. The full variable domain, its missing parts supplied by reference TRBV5-1 and TRBJ2-7, is KAGVTQTPRYLIKTRGQQVTLSCSPISGHRSVSWYQQTPGQGLQFLFEYFSETQRNKGNFPGRFSGRQFSNSRSEMNVSTLELGDSALYLCASMVRGGSYEQYFGPGTRLTVT.

V is TRBV12-3 or TRBV12-4 and J is TRBJ2-7; 12 bases fit TRBD2. The CDR3 contains 15 residues. The J segment lost 4 bases and the V segment lost 4 bases, leaving 5 bases of the junction unmatched. The CDR3 is CASSSILAGGYEQYF. CDR3 DNA: TGTGCCAGCAGTTCGATACTAGCGGGAGGTTACGAGCAGTACTTC.

V gene TRBV3-1 combines with J gene TRBJ2-3, with D uncertain. Germline-derived CDR1 and CDR2 are LGHDT and YNNKEL (reference sequence). Trimming removed 0 bases from V and 0 bases from J, with 7 bases in between. This CDR3 has 15 residues. In nucleotides, the CDR3 is TGTGCCAGCAGCCAAGAGGTCGCTAGCACAGATACGCAGTATTTT. Protein sequence: CASSQEVASTDTQYF.

The rearrangement uses TRBV27 and TRBJ2-3; D uncertain. The V gene lost 2 bases and the J gene lost 0 bases, with 18 bases spanning the gap. The CDR3 spans 18 residues. The germline gives CDR1 MNHEY, CDR2 SMNVEV (reference sequence). The DNA of the CDR3 is TGTGCCAGCAGTTTAACCCAGCTCGGTGGAGAGAGCACAGATACGCAGTATTTT. Translated: CASSLTQLGGESTDTQYF.

This clonotype has just one count. The chain recombines TRBV25-1 with TRBJ1-2; D gene ambiguous. V lost 1 base, J lost 8 bases, and 8 bases lay in between. This CDR3 is 12 amino acids long. CDR1 MGHDK and CDR2 SYGVNS come from the germline V gene. The CDR3 DNA reads as TGTGCCAGCAGTGAATTCACAGAGGGCTACACCTTC. Encoded protein: CASSEFTEGYTF.

The V gene is TRBV30, the J gene TRBJ2-3; a possible D gene is TRBD2 (5 bases). The germline V gene has CDR1 GTSNPN and CDR2 SVGIG (reference sequence). The CDR3 consists of 16 residues. V dropped 0 bases and J dropped 4 bases, with 17 bases sitting between them. The CDR3: CAWSVRGRLAPDTQYF. CDR3 in DNA: TGTGCCTGGAGTGTACGGGGTCGGTTAGCCCCAGATACGCAGTATTTT.

The J gene is TRBJ1-5, the V gene TRBV27; 9 positions agree with TRBD1. Per the germline V gene, CDR1 is MNHEY and CDR2 is SMNVEV (reference sequence). This CDR3 has 16 amino acids. The V and J ends lost 6 bases and 7 bases, in that order; junction bases with no gene match: 13. CDR3 coding DNA: TGTGCCAGCAGCCGTGCGGGACAGGGTCTCGGGCAGCCCCAGCATTTT. Translation gives CASSRAGQGLGQPQHF.

The genes are TRBV7-9 and TRBJ2-7; D is unclear. This CDR3 region has 14 residues. V was shortened by 1 base and J by 2 bases, with 9 bases between the two germline ends. CDR1 and CDR2 (germline): SEHNR, FQNEAQ (reference sequence). CDR3 residues: CASSLVSGPYEQYF. The DNA of the CDR3 is TGTGCCAGCAGCTTAGTTTCAGGCCCCTACGAGCAGTACTTC.

The V gene is TRBV27, the J gene TRBJ2-2; D unclear. Germline V gene data show CDR1 as MNHEY and CDR2 as SMNVEV (reference sequence). This CDR3 comprises 12 residues. Trimming removed 7 bases at V and 4 bases at J, with 7 bases between. The CDR3 nucleotides are TGTGCCAGCACCACTATCACCGGGGAGCTGTTTTTT. Its protein product is CASTTITGELFF.

This clonotype was detected once. The V and J genes are TRBV14 and TRBJ2-3; D is perhaps TRBD1 or TRBD2 (5 bases each). This CDR3 has 15 amino acids. Germline CDR1 is SGHDN and CDR2 is FVKESK. Trimming cost V 6 bases and J 6 bases, with 19 bases left between them. The CDR3: CASRGPNPSRDTQYF. CDR3 in DNA: TGTGCCAGCAGGGGACCTAACCCGTCGCGGGATACGCAGTATTTT.

This chain uses TRBV10-3 with TRBJ2-7, with D possibly being TRBD1 or TRBD2 (5 bases each). Germline-derived CDR1 and CDR2 are ENHRY and SYGVKD. The CDR3 consists of 12 residues. Trimming shortened V by 10 bases and J by 3 bases, and 13 bases separated the two germline ends. CDR3 sequence reads: CATWDAYYEQYF. DNA of the CDR3: TGTGCCACCTGGGACGCCTACTACGAGCAGTACTTC.